The 20 T cell receptor beta chains given below trace back to one sample, sequenced in a study of early T cells in non-severe SARS-CoV-2 infection. TCRdb independently ran MiXCR on the 5' RACE reads; one entry per CDR3 protein. The sample lists tens of thousands of distinct CDR3 sequences, around 6% occurring once. The sample here was whole blood, taken at baseline. The source is an adult who was a healthcare worker with PCR-confirmed SARS-CoV-2 infection or an uninfected control (not recorded which).

There are many counts of this clonotype. This chain uses TRBV7-2 with TRBJ2-2, with no clear D. The CDR3 covers 14 residues. The germline V gene encodes CDR1 SGHTA and CDR2 FQGNSA. Trimming stripped 3 bases from V and 1 base from J, with 6 bases between. The CDR3, as DNA: TGTGCCAGCAGCTTGATGGGGAACACCGGGGAGCTGTTTTTT. Translated, it gives CASSLMGNTGELFF.

This chain links TRBV25-1 with TRBJ1-1, with D maybe TRBD1 (6 bases). CDR1 and CDR2 (germline): MGHDK, SYGVNS. V was trimmed by 7 bases and J by 4 bases, leaving 16 bases between them. The CDR3 is made up of 14 amino acids. The CDR3 nucleotides are TGTGCCAGCATTCAAGTGGGGGCGGTCACTGAAGCTTTCTTT. Protein: CASIQVGAVTEAFF.

The chain employs TRBV9 and TRBJ2-3; D is unresolved. The CDR3 spans 15 residues. Trimming removed 3 bases at V and 8 bases at J, with 19 bases between. CDR1 and CDR2 from the germline V gene are SGDLS and YYNGEE. CDR3 sequence: CASSERSSLVGTQYF. CDR3 nucleotide sequence: TGTGCCAGCAGCGAAAGGTCTAGTCTGGTCGGTACGCAGTATTTT.

This clonotype was recorded at least ten times. This chain connects TRBV4-3 to TRBJ1-2, with D possibly TRBD1 on 6 matching bases. Germline CDR1 is LGHNA and CDR2 is YSLEER. The CDR3 contains 16 residues. The ends were cut back, 3 bases at V and 4 bases at J, with 18 bases in the middle. CDR3 DNA sequence: TGCGCCAGCAGCCACCGCGCCGGTACAGGGAGCTATGGCTACACCTTC. Protein sequence: CASSHRAGTGSYGYTF.

This clonotype was recorded many times. This chain joins TRBV28 and TRBJ1-1, with D possibly being TRBD1 (6 bases). Germline V gene data show CDR1 as MDHEN and CDR2 as SYDVKM. The CDR3 runs to 13 residues. The V end lost 6 bases, the J end lost 7 bases, and 15 bases lay between the germline ends. The CDR3 DNA reads TGTGCCAGCAGAGAGGGGGGGCCAGGTGAAGCTTTCTTT. Its translation: CASREGGPGEAFF.

As to this clonotype: A much larger clone differs by one base, so this may be a read error. CDR3 loop: CVSSPTSVTEAFF. The CDR3 nucleotides are TGTGTCAGCAGCCCTACTTCCGTCACTGAAGCTTTCTTT. The chain couples TRBV7-9 to TRBJ1-1; unclear D gene. The V gene's germline CDR1 is SEHNR and CDR2 FQNEAQ (reference sequence). The CDR3 sequence is 13 residues long.

This clonotype was recorded at least ten times. The chain combines TRBV27 with TRBJ2-5; TRBD2 might be the D (7 bases). The V gene's germline CDR1 is MNHEY and CDR2 SMNVEV (reference sequence). Trimming removed 8 bases from V and 4 bases from J, with 14 bases in between. The CDR3 is 13 residues long. CDR3 amino acids: CASRGGHVETQYF. The CDR3 nucleotides read TGTGCCAGCCGCGGGGGACATGTAGAGACCCAGTACTTC.

The rearrangement links TRBV7-2 to TRBJ2-3; unclear D gene. The CDR3 runs to 11 residues. V shed 7 bases and J shed 9 bases, with 11 bases lying between them. The germline gives CDR1 SGHTA, CDR2 FQGNSA. The CDR3 here is CASTPGVTQYF. Here the CDR3 DNA reads TGTGCCAGCACCCCTGGGGTAACGCAGTATTTT.

V gene TRBV5-1 combines with J gene TRBJ2-1, with 7 bases lining up with TRBD1. The CDR3 totals 11 residues. The germline gives CDR1 SGHRS, CDR2 YFSETQ. Trimming cost V 3 bases and J 14 bases; bases outside gene matches: 5. CDR3 residues: CASSSGTEEFF. CDR3 sequence (DNA): TGCGCCAGCAGCTCCGGGACAGAGGAGTTCTTC.

At least ten counts were recorded for this clonotype. This chain uses TRBV7-2 with TRBJ1-5; D is perhaps TRBD1 (5 bases). The CDR3 has 13 residues. CDR1 is SGHTA, CDR2 FQGNSA, per germline. The V and J ends lost 4 bases and 12 bases respectively, with 16 bases between them. The CDR3 nucleotides are TGTGCCAGCAGCTCAACTCAGGGTCGGAGCCAGCATTTT. Translation gives CASSSTQGRSQHF.

In this sample, this clonotype turned up many times. This chain links TRBV5-1 with TRBJ1-1; D is undetermined. V was clipped by 3 bases and J by 4 bases, with 7 bases between them. The CDR3 runs 12 residues. Germline values: CDR1 SGHRS, CDR2 YFSETQ. The CDR3 loop reads CASSSSSTEAFF. CDR3 DNA sequence: TGCGCCAGCAGCTCCAGCTCCACTGAAGCTTTCTTT.

This clonotype was observed a handful of times. V usage is TRBV9 and J usage is TRBJ2-2, with D unclear. This CDR3 is 14 amino acids long. CDR1 SGDLS and CDR2 YYNGEE come from the germline V gene. V lost 2 bases, J lost 7 bases, and 12 bases lay in between. This CDR3 reads CASSVTGSVGELFF. The CDR3 DNA reads as TGTGCCAGCAGCGTGACCGGGTCGGTCGGGGAGCTGTTTTTT. The full variable domain, completed using reference TRBV9 and TRBJ2-2, is DSGVTQTPKHLITATGQRVTLRCSPRSGDLSVYWYQQSLDQGLQFLIQYYNGEERAKGNILERFSAQQFPDLHSELNLSSLELGDSALYFCASSVTGSVGELFFGEGSRLTVL.

This clonotype was counted many times. This chain connects TRBV5-7 to TRBJ2-2; 7 nucleotides align to TRBD1. TRBV5-7 is reported as an ORF; its role is uncertain. J was trimmed by 6 bases and V by 0 bases; bases with no gene match: 14. This CDR3 comprises 18 residues. This CDR3 reads CASSLVLFNRGVAGELFF. The CDR3 DNA reads as TGTGCCAGCAGCTTGGTTTTGTTCAACAGGGGAGTCGCCGGGGAGCTGTTTTTT.

Many counts were recorded for this clonotype. The chain links TRBV10-3 to TRBJ1-1; D remains ambiguous. Germline V gives CDR1 ENHRY, CDR2 SYGVKD. Deletions cut 0 bases from V and 5 bases from J, with 13 bases between. The length of the CDR3 is 15 residues. The CDR3: CAISESSVRATEAFF. CDR3 nucleotides: TGTGCCATCAGTGAGTCGTCGGTGAGGGCAACTGAAGCTTTCTTT.

In its sample, this clonotype was seen a few times. The V gene is TRBV9, the J gene TRBJ1-4, with D maybe TRBD1 (6 bases). The CDR3 is 15 amino acids. Germline V lookup: CDR1 SGDLS, CDR2 YYNGEE. Trimming stripped 0 bases from V and 3 bases from J, with 9 bases between. Here the CDR3 reads CASSVGGLANEKLFF. The DNA of the CDR3 is TGTGCCAGCAGCGTAGGGGGGCTAGCTAATGAAAAACTGTTTTTT.

The table lists this clonotype with many counts. The chain recombines TRBV20-1 with TRBJ2-1, with 16 bases matching TRBD2. The CDR3 length is 17 residues. Looked up from germline, CDR1 is DFQATT and CDR2 is SNEGSKA (reference sequence). The ends lost 6 bases at V and 0 bases at J; junction bases unmatched: 5. Written as DNA, the CDR3 is TGCAGTGCAACCGGGACTAGCGGGGGGGCCTCCTACAATGAGCAGTTCTTC. Its translation is CSATGTSGGASYNEQFF.

This clonotype came up a few times. The chain joins TRBV7-2 to TRBJ2-5; D uncertain. Between the trimmed V and J ends, which lost 2 bases and 7 bases, there was a span of 11 bases. CDR1 is SGHTA and CDR2 is FQGNSA in the germline V gene. There are 13 residues in the CDR3. The CDR3 sequence: CASSLFEAGTQYF. CDR3 nucleotides: TGTGCCAGCAGCTTATTTGAGGCAGGGACCCAGTACTTC. Filled out from reference TRBV7-2 and TRBJ2-5, the complete variable domain reads GAGVSQSPSNKVTEKGKDVELRCDPISGHTALYWYRQSLGQGLEFLIYFQGNSAPDKSGLPSDRFSAERTGGSVSTLTIQRTQQEDSAVYLCASSLFEAGTQYFGPGTRLLVL.

This clonotype was counted ten times or more. The V gene is TRBV20-1, the J gene TRBJ2-1; 11 bases are a match to TRBD2. The CDR3 has 15 residues. The V gene end was trimmed by 6 bases and the J gene end by 3 bases; junction bases not matched to a gene: 7. The V gene's germline CDR1 is DFQATT and CDR2 SNEGSKA (reference sequence). The DNA of the CDR3 is TGCAGTGCAGTTCCGGGACTAGCGGTCTACAATGAGCAGTTCTTC. This sequence encodes CSAVPGLAVYNEQFF.

This clonotype has ten or more counts. CDR3 sequence (DNA): TGCGCCAGCAGCCCCACTATGTCGGATACGCAGTATTTT. It yields the protein CASSPTMSDTQYF. V is TRBV5-1 and J is TRBJ2-3; D call uncertain. CDR3 length equals 13 residues. Germline V gene sequence: CDR1 SGHRS, CDR2 YFSETQ. Trimming took 4 bases from V and 6 from J, leaving 12 bases between them.

The V gene is TRBV2, the J gene TRBJ1-6; 10 bases line up with TRBD1. Germline values: CDR1 SNHLY, CDR2 FYNNEI. After removal of 3 bases from V and 14 bases from J, the junction contained 7 bases not matched to a gene. This CDR3 comprises 14 residues. The CDR3 here is CASSEGTGVLALHF. The CDR3 DNA reads TGTGCCAGCAGTGAGGGGACAGGGGTTTTGGCCCTCCACTTT.